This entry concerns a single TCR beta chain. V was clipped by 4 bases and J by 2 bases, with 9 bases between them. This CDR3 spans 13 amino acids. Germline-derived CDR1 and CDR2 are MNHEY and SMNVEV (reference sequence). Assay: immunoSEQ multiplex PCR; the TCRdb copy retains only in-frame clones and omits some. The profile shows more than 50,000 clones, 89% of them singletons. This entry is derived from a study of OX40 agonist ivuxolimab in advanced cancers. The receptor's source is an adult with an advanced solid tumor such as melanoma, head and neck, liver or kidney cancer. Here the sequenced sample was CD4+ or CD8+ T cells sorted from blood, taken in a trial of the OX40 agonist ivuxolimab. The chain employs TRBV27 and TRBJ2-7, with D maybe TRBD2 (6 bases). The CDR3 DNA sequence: TGTGCCAGCAGTTGGACGGGAGCCTACGAGCAGTACTTC. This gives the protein CASSWTGAYEQYF.